This T cell receptor beta chain was captured by sequencing in a study of blood T cell repertoires in COVID-19. Study context: Samples came from the United States, Italy and Spain, spanning acute and convalescent COVID-19. The analysed material was cDNA or gDNA that came from T cells, B-cell-depleted T cells, or PBMCs.

Per germline, CDR1 SNHLY and CDR2 FYNNEI. The CDR3 contains 14 residues. With 0 bases clipped from V and 13 bases from J, the junction kept 6 bases outside the gene matches. The table lists this clone with a count of one. The repertoire was sequenced with immunoSEQ multiplex PCR; TCRdb's copy has only in-frame clones and lacks some. The table shows around 140,000 clones, with 85% to 90% occurring only once. This receptor was identified in a man aged 50-60 years with active or convalescent COVID-19. The chain combines TRBV2 with TRBJ2-1, with 10 nucleotides matching TRBD2. Sequenced: peripheral blood. CDR3 DNA sequence: TGTGCCAGCAGTGAAGCGCTAGCTAGCGGGAGTCAGTTCTTC. As protein: CASSEALASGSQFF. The entire variable domain, with the rest obtained from reference TRBV2 and TRBJ2-1, is as follows: EPEVTQTPSHQVTQMGQEVILRCVPISNHLYFYWYRQILGQKVEFLVSFYNNEISEKSEIFDDQFSVERPDGSNFTLKIRSTKLEDSAMYFCASSEALASGSQFFGPGTRLTVL.